This entry is about one TCR beta chain. Absent from the records is this donor's CMV serostatus. The data were obtained in a study of cytomegalovirus exposure and HLA in healthy donors. Researchers ran the PCR with 60 Vbeta and 13 Jbeta primers. Some clones are missing from TCRdb's copy, which holds only in-frame ones; the method was immunoSEQ multiplex PCR. This table holds some 60,000 clones, around 83% found once. Germline V gives CDR1 SQVTM, CDR2 ANQGSEA. The CDR3 sequence is 15 residues long. The ends were cut back, 4 bases at V and 4 bases at J, with 17 bases in the middle. The rearrangement uses TRBV29-1 and TRBJ2-1; D unresolved. This clonotype was sampled from a human donor in good health. The sequencing input was PBMCs. The CDR3 sequence: CSVAPTPRSYNEQFF. CDR3 coding DNA: TGCAGCGTTGCTCCAACGCCGCGGTCTTACAATGAGCAGTTCTTC.